The present T cell receptor (beta chain) was sequenced within a study of T cells expressing NK-cell markers. In germline, CDR1 is WSHSY, CDR2 SAAADI. The CDR3 consists of 14 residues. As concerns this clonotype: Its cognate antigen is unknown.

For TCR beta, cDNA was produced by 5'RACE template switching with UMIs. Reprocessing the 5' RACE reads, TCRdb reports a single entry for every CDR3 protein and omits DNA. Reported are 300,000 to 500,000 distinct CDR3 sequences; the ten largest clones contain around 11%. Regarding the study as a whole: The same clonotypes also predominated in the CD3+CD56-NKG2C+ fraction of a handful of donors. Whether expanded NKG2C+ T cell clones were HCMV specific stayed uncertain.

The receptor comes from a woman between 45 and 65 years old in good health. Sequencing was performed on blood T cells: a sorted CD56 or NKG2C T cell subset, CD4+ or CD8+ T cells, or bulk PBMC T cells (not recorded which). The V gene is TRBV10-2, the J gene TRBJ2-3; checking the TCRdb D call of TRBD2 is not possible without DNA. CDR3 protein: CASSVGTDTDTQYF.